One sample yielded the 18 T cell receptor beta chains listed below, sequenced in a study of blood T cells in healthy people across ages. A second about 6 to 12 cycle PCR used barcoded and J-beta primers. TCRdb passed the 5' RACE reads through MiXCR, listing each CDR3 protein once. The sample includes about 1.8 million distinct CDR3 sequences, just under 50% of them seen just once. Specimen: blood. These receptor sequences come from a woman aged 40 to 49 in good health.

The rearrangement joins TRBV10-3 to TRBJ2-3; D assignment may be TRBD1 or TRBD2 (6 bases each). The CDR3 is 22 amino acids. Trimming stripped 1 base from V and 0 bases from J, with 29 bases between. Germline CDR1 ENHRY, CDR2 SYGVKD. The CDR3 reads CAISEWGASRLHFPTSTDTQYF. DNA of the CDR3: TGTGCCATCAGTGAGTGGGGGGCTAGCAGACTTCATTTCCCCACTAGCACAGATACGCAGTATTTT.

The V gene is TRBV7-2, the J gene TRBJ2-5; D tentatively reads TRBD1 or TRBD2 (6 bases each). Germline CDR1 SGHTA, CDR2 FQGNSA. This CDR3 has 15 amino acids. V was clipped by 5 bases and J by 11 bases, with 24 bases between them. The CDR3 loop reads CASSPFWGAIYEQYF. Written as DNA, the CDR3 is TGTGCCAGCAGCCCCTTCTGGGGGGCCATCTATGAGCAGTACTTC.

V usage is TRBV7-9 and J usage is TRBJ2-3; 9 bases line up with TRBD1. CDR3 length: 15 residues. After removal of 6 bases from V and 3 bases from J, the junction contained 7 bases not matched to a gene. Germline assignment: CDR1 SEHNR and CDR2 FQNEAQ (reference sequence). The CDR3 DNA follows: TGTGCCAGCAGAGCCGGGACAGGGCTGACAGATACGCAGTATTTT. Translated, it gives CASRAGTGLTDTQYF. Combining the CDR3 with reference TRBV7-9 and TRBJ2-3 gives the whole variable domain DTGVSQNPRHKITKRGQNVTFRCDPISEHNRLYWYRQTLGQGPEFLTYFQNEAQLEKSRLLSDRFSAERPKGSFSTLEIQRTEQGDSAMYLCASRAGTGLTDTQYFGPGTRLTVL.

The chain uses TRBV3-1 and TRBJ2-5; D ambiguous. V was clipped by 2 bases and J by 7 bases, with 17 bases between them. Per the germline V gene, CDR1 is LGHDT and CDR2 is YNNKEL (reference sequence). The CDR3 length is 15 residues. The CDR3 DNA follows: TGTGCCAGCAGCCAAAGACGGAATACACAGTGGACCCAGTACTTC. Protein sequence: CASSQRRNTQWTQYF.

The V gene is TRBV9, the J gene TRBJ1-2, with TRBD1 as a possible D gene (5 bases). Looked up from germline, CDR1 is SGDLS and CDR2 is YYNGEE. The CDR3 has 17 residues. V was clipped by 1 base and J by 3 bases, with 19 bases between them. CDR3 sequence: CASSVSQTPRGDYGYTF. The DNA for the CDR3 is TGTGCCAGCAGCGTATCCCAAACTCCCAGAGGGGACTATGGCTACACCTTC.

V gene TRBV7-6 combines with J gene TRBJ2-6; possible D gene TRBD2, 6 bases. The CDR3 consists of 18 residues. CDR1 is SGHVS and CDR2 is FNYEAQ in the germline V gene. V lost 3 bases, J lost 0 bases, and 15 bases lay in between. The CDR3: CASSLVRGGGSGANVLTF. The CDR3 coding sequence is TGTGCCAGCAGCTTGGTGCGGGGTGGAGGCTCTGGGGCCAACGTCCTGACTTTC.

In the case of this clonotype: A single base separates this from a much larger clone, so it may be a read error. Likely a read error: the CDR3 ends without its conserved phenylalanine or tryptophan. The chain couples TRBV7-9 to TRBJ2-7, with TRBD1 matching over 8 bases. Unmatched junction bases numbered 6, after V lost 5 bases and J lost 3 bases. The V gene's germline CDR1 is SEHNR and CDR2 FQNEAQ (reference sequence). This CDR3 is 14 amino acids long. The CDR3 bases are TGTGCCAGCAGCCCTCGGACAGGGAACTACGAGCAGTACTTA. Residues: CASSPRTGNYEQYL.

This clonotype has just a few counts. The chain is built from TRBV28 and TRBJ2-1; D may match TRBD1 or TRBD2 (5 bases each). The CDR3 loop spans 12 amino acids. Germline-derived CDR1 and CDR2 are MDHEN and SYDVKM. V dropped 2 bases and J dropped 13 bases, with 12 bases sitting between them. The CDR3 here is CASSLTPGTQFF. Written as DNA, the CDR3 is TGTGCCAGCAGTTTAACCCCGGGGACCCAGTTCTTC.

Regarding this clonotype: Its ends do not fully match the called genes, so a read error is possible. The chain links TRBV29-1 to TRBJ2-3; 9 bases match TRBD2. The CDR3 is 15 amino acids. CDR1 SQVTM and CDR2 ANQGSEA come from the germline V gene. The CDR3 reads CGVVLSGGRSDTQYF. As DNA, the CDR3 is TGCGGCGTTGTTCTGAGCGGGGGGAGGTCAGATACGCAGTATTTT.

Only a few counts were recorded for this clonotype. The CDR3 is CASRGESETQYF. In DNA, the CDR3 is TGTGCCAGCAGGGGTGAAAGCGAGACCCAGTACTTC. The gene calls are TRBV2 and TRBJ2-5; D not certain. CDR1 and CDR2 (germline): SNHLY, FYNNEI. The CDR3 contains 12 residues. V dropped 6 bases and J dropped 5 bases, with 10 bases sitting between them.

This clonotype was counted between two and nine times. Here the CDR3 reads CASSSAGEIQETQYF. DNA for the CDR3: TGTGCCAGCAGTTCAGCGGGGGAGATTCAAGAGACCCAGTACTTC. V gene TRBV28 combines with J gene TRBJ2-5; 8 bases match TRBD2. CDR1 and CDR2 (germline): MDHEN, SYDVKM. This CDR3 is 15 amino acids long. The J segment lost 2 bases and the V segment lost 4 bases, leaving 6 bases of the junction unmatched.

V and J are TRBV13 and TRBJ2-1; D may be TRBD2 (7 bases). Trimming removed 5 bases at V and 13 bases at J, with 15 bases between. Germline lookup yields CDR1 PRHDT and CDR2 FYEKMQ (reference sequence). The CDR3 contains 12 residues. CDR3 sequence (DNA): TGTGCCAGCAGCCAAGGGGGGGCCTTCCAGTTCTTC. Encoded protein: CASSQGGAFQFF.

This clonotype showed up just a few times. The rearrangement uses TRBV28 and TRBJ2-6; D perhaps matches TRBD2 (5 bases). Germline CDR1 is MDHEN and CDR2 is SYDVKM. The CDR3 spans 18 residues. Between the trimmed V and J ends, which lost 1 base and 0 bases, there was a span of 13 bases. CDR3 sequence: CASSLLGPSGSGANVLTF. In nucleotides, the CDR3 is TGTGCCAGCAGTTTATTGGGCCCGAGCGGCTCTGGGGCCAACGTCCTGACTTTC.

The V and J genes are TRBV27 and TRBJ1-2; 7 bases are shared with TRBD1. The CDR3 contains 14 residues. V shed 5 bases and J 4 bases; nucleotides not matched to a gene: 7. Germline V gene data show CDR1 as MNHEY and CDR2 as SMNVEV (reference sequence). The CDR3 here is CASSPPAGGYGYTF. In DNA, the CDR3 is TGTGCCAGCAGTCCCCCGGCAGGGGGCTATGGCTACACCTTC.

This clonotype occurred a few times. This rearrangement joins TRBV3-1 to TRBJ2-1; D not certain. The CDR3 length is 15 residues. Between the trimmed V and J ends, which lost 0 bases and 8 bases, there was a span of 14 bases. The germline V gene has CDR1 LGHDT and CDR2 YNNKEL (reference sequence). DNA for the CDR3: TGTGCCAGCAGCCAAGATGGCCTTTTGATGCATGAGCAGTTCTTC. This codes for CASSQDGLLMHEQFF.

The chain employs TRBV5-6 and TRBJ2-5; 8 positions match TRBD2. V dropped 1 base and J dropped 11; count of bases not matched to a gene: 13. Germline CDR1 reads SGHDT; CDR2 reads YYEEEE. This CDR3 spans 15 amino acids. The CDR3 region has the DNA TGTGCCAGCAGCTTGCCAGGCGGGGGGTACAATGAGCAGTACTTC. Encoded protein: CASSLPGGGYNEQYF.

The chain couples TRBV7-8 to TRBJ1-2; D is undetermined. The CDR3 loop spans 14 amino acids. Per germline, CDR1 SGHVS and CDR2 FQNEAQ. Deletions cut 1 base from V and 4 bases from J, with 10 bases between. CDR3 loop: CASSLGHTLYGYTF. CDR3 coding DNA: TGTGCCAGCAGCTTAGGCCACACCCTCTATGGCTACACCTTC.

This clonotype has only one observation. The rearrangement joins TRBV12-5 to TRBJ2-3, with D possibly being TRBD1 or TRBD2 (6 bases each). CDR1 is LGHNT and CDR2 is FRNRAP in the germline V gene. The length of the CDR3 is 16 residues. V gave up 1 base and J gave up 3 bases, with 14 bases separating them. The CDR3 bases are TGTGCTAGTGGTTTGGCGGGGGCCCCGGCGACAGATACGCAGTATTTT. Residues: CASGLAGAPATDTQYF.